Below, 27 T cell receptor beta chains from the same sample are listed, as sequenced in a study. From the 5' RACE reads, TCRdb called clonotypes with MiXCR, one entry per CDR3 protein. Here the sample spans over 9,000 distinct CDR3 sequences, approximately 61% being singletons. Sequencing was performed on tumor-infiltrating memory CD4+ T cells sorted from the breast tumor. Subset given: memory CD4+ T cells, CD4+CD45RO+CD25-. These receptor sequences come from a female donor with breast cancer.

This clonotype came up a few times. At one of its ends the junction is not consistent with the germline gene, which may arise from a read error. The V gene is TRBV7-7, the J gene TRBJ1-4; no clear D. Germline lookup yields CDR1 SSHAT and CDR2 FNYEAQ (reference sequence). This CDR3 comprises 15 residues. CDR3 coding DNA: TGTGCTAGCAGCCCCGGGGTCGGGAGTAATCAGAAACTGTTTTTT. Amino acid sequence: CASSPGVGSNQKLFF.

The chain employs TRBV4-3 and TRBJ1-2; TRBD1 might be the D (6 bases). The V and J ends lost 0 bases and 8 bases respectively, with 13 bases between them. Germline CDR1 and CDR2: LGHNA and YSLEER. This CDR3 region has 14 residues. CDR3 sequence: CASSQDRGVEGYTF. The CDR3 nucleotides are TGCGCCAGCAGCCAAGATAGGGGGGTGGAGGGCTACACCTTC.

The rearrangement uses TRBV7-2 and TRBJ2-7, with TRBD2 matching 12 bases. The V gene end was trimmed by 5 bases and the J gene end by 3 bases; junction bases not matched to a gene: 5. Germline lookup yields CDR1 SGHTA and CDR2 FQGNSA. This CDR3 is built from 15 residues. CDR3 loop: CASSPTSGSLYEQYF. DNA of the CDR3: TGTGCCAGCAGCCCGACTAGCGGGAGTCTCTACGAGCAGTACTTC.

The chain recombines TRBV5-1 with TRBJ2-3; 7 bases fit TRBD1. The germline V gene encodes CDR1 SGHRS and CDR2 YFSETQ. The V and J ends lost 2 bases and 2 bases, in that order; junction bases with no gene match: 8. CDR3 length: 16 amino acids. The CDR3 region is CASSLPRDRHTDTQYF. The CDR3, as DNA: TGCGCCAGCAGCTTACCTCGGGACAGACACACAGATACGCAGTATTTT.

On this clonotype: The germline gene is not matched at one end of the junction; a read error may be the cause. The chain couples TRBV5-1 to TRBJ1-2; 7 bases line up with TRBD1. The CDR3 sequence is 14 residues long. From germline, CDR1 is SGHRS and CDR2 YFSETQ. CDR3: CASSQEGAHYGYTF. The CDR3 DNA reads TGCGCCAGCAGTCAGGAGGGGGCGCACTACGGCTACACCTTC. Based on the CDR3 plus reference TRBV5-1 and TRBJ1-2, the full variable domain is KAGVTQTPRYLIKTRGQQVTLSCSPISGHRSVSWYQQTPGQGLQFLFEYFSETQRNKGNFPGRFSGRQFSNSRSEMNVSTLELGDSALYLCASSQEGAHYGYTFGSGTRLTVV.

This clonotype was seen more than once but under ten times. V usage is TRBV12-3 or TRBV12-4 and J usage is TRBJ1-1; 8 bases align to TRBD1. V gave up 5 bases and J gave up 4 bases; unmatched junction bases: 6. The CDR3 runs 14 residues. The CDR3 DNA is TGTGCCAGCAGTCCACGGACAGGGCGCACTGAAGCTTTCTTT. It codes for CASSPRTGRTEAFF.

The chain is built from TRBV29-1 and TRBJ2-5; a possible D gene is TRBD2 (5 bases). CDR1 and CDR2 (germline): SQVTM, ANQGSEA. This CDR3 spans 13 amino acids. V lost 5 bases, J lost 5 bases, and 15 bases lay in between. CDR3 coding DNA: TGCAGCGTTACATTTCTAGGCGGGGAGACCCAGTACTTC. Amino acid sequence: CSVTFLGGETQYF.

The table lists this clonotype with a count of one. The chain is built from TRBV4-1 and TRBJ2-1; 7 positions match TRBD2. This CDR3 has 16 amino acids. The V segment lost 0 bases and the J segment 1 base; nucleotides outside the gene matches: 3. The germline gives CDR1 MGHRA, CDR2 YSYEKL. The CDR3 bases are TGCGCCAGCAGCCAAGACCCGGGGGGATCCTACAATGAGCAGTTCTTC. Its translation is CASSQDPGGSYNEQFF.

The rearrangement uses TRBV20-1 and TRBJ2-3, with TRBD2 matching over 10 bases. Per germline, CDR1 DFQATT and CDR2 SNEGSKA (reference sequence). The trim removed 2 bases at V and 4 bases at J, leaving 6 bases unmatched. The CDR3 has 15 amino acids. The CDR3 loop reads CSARLAGDSADTQYF. CDR3 sequence (DNA): TGCAGTGCTAGACTAGCGGGAGATAGCGCAGATACGCAGTATTTT.

This clonotype was counted a single time. The genes are TRBV7-9 and TRBJ2-3; 9 nucleotides align to TRBD2. Looked up from germline, CDR1 is SEHNR and CDR2 is FQNEAQ (reference sequence). This CDR3 has 16 amino acids. The V and J ends lost 5 bases and 2 bases, in that order; junction bases with no gene match: 8. Here the CDR3 reads CASSASPGLATDTQYF. CDR3 bases: TGTGCCAGCAGCGCCTCGCCGGGACTAGCCACAGATACGCAGTATTTT.

This clonotype turned up a few times. This chain connects TRBV12-3 or TRBV12-4 to TRBJ2-3, with TRBD2 matching over 8 bases. The CDR3 contains 14 residues. The V and J ends lost 5 bases and 5 bases, in that order; junction bases with no gene match: 6. CDR3 in DNA: TGTGCCAGCAGTGGGGGACTAGAACGAGATACGCAGTATTTT. Its translation is CASSGGLERDTQYF.

The rearrangement joins TRBV20-1 to TRBJ2-5; 7 nucleotides match TRBD2. Germline trimming cut 0 bases from V and 4 bases from J; bases unmatched to any gene: 8. CDR3 size: 15 residues. Looked up from germline, CDR1 is DFQATT and CDR2 is SNEGSKA (reference sequence). DNA of the CDR3: TGCAGTGCTAGAGATTCGGGGGGTATTGGAGAGACCCAGTACTTC. Encoded protein: CSARDSGGIGETQYF.

The chain links TRBV4-2 to TRBJ2-5, with TRBD2 identical over 11 bases. The V gene end was trimmed by 0 bases and the J gene end by 5 bases; junction bases not matched to a gene: 8. CDR1 and CDR2 from the germline V gene are LGHNA and YNFKEQ. This CDR3 is built from 17 residues. The CDR3, as DNA: TGTGCCAGCAGCCAAGATCAGACTAGCGGGGCTGGGGAGACCCAGTACTTC. Residues: CASSQDQTSGAGETQYF.

V is TRBV4-1 and J is TRBJ2-3, with D hard to call. The CDR3 length is 15 residues. Germline loops: CDR1 MGHRA, CDR2 YSYEKL. Trimming stripped 3 bases from V and 2 bases from J, with 12 bases between. The CDR3 is CASSQTEGNTDTQYF. The CDR3 bases are TGCGCCAGCAGCCAGACCGAAGGGAACACAGATACGCAGTATTTT.

The rearrangement uses TRBV12-3 or TRBV12-4 and TRBJ2-1; D is possibly TRBD2 (6 bases). This CDR3 is 16 amino acids long. Trimming left V 4 bases short and J 4 bases short, with 17 bases between. CDR3 residues: CASSSTRGRGYNEQFF. DNA for the CDR3: TGTGCCAGCAGTTCCACCCGGGGCCGGGGGTACAATGAGCAGTTCTTC.

The chain couples TRBV7-3 to TRBJ1-2; tentative D call: TRBD1 (5 bases). CDR1 and CDR2 (germline): SGHTA, FQGTGA. With 1 base removed from V and 8 bases from J, the gap between germline ends came to 11 bases. The CDR3 runs 13 residues. CDR3 bases: TGTGCCAGCAGCTTAAGTCAGGGAGACGGCTACACCTTC. It encodes CASSLSQGDGYTF.

This chain uses TRBV7-2 with TRBJ1-1, with unresolved D. Germline-derived CDR1 and CDR2 are SGHTA and FQGNSA. The CDR3 totals 15 residues. V was shortened by 4 bases and J by 3 bases, with 15 bases between the two germline ends. The CDR3 coding sequence is TGTGCCAGCAGCTCCGGACGGTTAGAGGACACTGAAGCTTTCTTT. It encodes CASSSGRLEDTEAFF. The variable domain in full, with the rest retrieved from reference TRBV7-2 and TRBJ1-1, is GAGVSQSPSNKVTEKGKDVELRCDPISGHTALYWYRQSLGQGLEFLIYFQGNSAPDKSGLPSDRFSAERTGGSVSTLTIQRTQQEDSAVYLCASSSGRLEDTEAFFGQGTRLTVV.

The V gene is TRBV6-4, the J gene TRBJ2-1; 8 bases are a match to TRBD2. Germline lookup yields CDR1 MRHNA and CDR2 SNTAGT. V gave up 2 bases and J gave up 7 bases; unmatched junction bases: 1. The CDR3 contains 13 residues. The CDR3 sequence is CASSDGTSNEQFF. The CDR3 DNA reads TGTGCCAGCAGTGACGGGACTAGTAATGAGCAGTTCTTC.

This clonotype was observed a few times. J is TRBJ1-2 and V is TRBV7-8, with D tentatively TRBD1 (6 bases). CDR3 size: 13 residues. The V and J ends lost 1 base and 8 bases respectively, with 11 bases between them. Germline-derived CDR1 and CDR2 are SGHVS and FQNEAQ. This CDR3 is CASSLGGHWGYTF. In nucleotides, the CDR3 is TGTGCCAGCAGCTTAGGGGGGCACTGGGGCTACACCTTC.

V usage is TRBV6-1 and J usage is TRBJ2-1; D gene ambiguous. CDR1 and CDR2 (germline): MNHNS, SASEGT. Trimming removed 1 base from V and 5 bases from J, with 9 bases in between. This CDR3 comprises 14 residues. CDR3 DNA: TGTGCCAGCAGTGAAGGACTTAAAGACAATGAGCAGTTCTTC. The encoded protein is CASSEGLKDNEQFF.

The chain couples TRBV11-2 to TRBJ2-3, with 9 bases that match TRBD2. Germline V gene data show CDR1 as SGHAT and CDR2 as FQNNGV. After removal of 3 bases from V and 4 bases from J, the junction contained 5 bases not matched to a gene. The CDR3 loop spans 15 amino acids. DNA for the CDR3: TGTGCCAGCAGCTTTCTAGCGGGAACGGCAGATACGCAGTATTTT. Translation: CASSFLAGTADTQYF.

This clonotype was seen once. This sequence joins TRBV29-1 and TRBJ2-7; the D is unclear. CDR1 and CDR2 (germline): SQVTM, ANQGSEA. This CDR3 has 13 amino acids. Trimming stripped 1 base from V and 0 bases from J, with 7 bases between. CDR3 in DNA: TGCAGCGTTGAAGTGGCTAGCTCCTACGAGCAGTACTTC. Its translation: CSVEVASSYEQYF.

This clonotype was observed once. The chain recombines TRBV12-3 or TRBV12-4 with TRBJ2-3; 11 nucleotides match TRBD1. J gave up 5 bases and V 10 bases, and 11 bases lay outside the gene matches. The CDR3 consists of 15 residues. The CDR3 protein is CATTPPDRGQDTQYF. The DNA of the CDR3 is TGTGCCACCACCCCCCCGGACAGGGGGCAAGATACGCAGTATTTT.

A note on this clonotype: A much bigger clone sits one base away, suggesting this may be a read error. The rearrangement links TRBV29-1 to TRBJ2-1, with a tentative D call TRBD2 (5 bases). The germline gives CDR1 SQVTM, CDR2 ANQGSEA. This CDR3 is built from 13 residues. CDR3 bases: TGCAGCGTTGAGGATAGCGTAAACAATGGGCAGTTCTTC. Amino acid sequence: CSVEDSVNNGQFF.

The chain employs TRBV20-1 and TRBJ2-7; weak D call: TRBD1 (5 bases). This CDR3 comprises 13 residues. Germline values: CDR1 DFQATT, CDR2 SNEGSKA (reference sequence). V lost 3 bases and J lost 0, with 9 bases in between. The chain's CDR3 is CSARGRASYEQYF. The CDR3 DNA follows: TGCAGTGCTAGGGGCAGGGCCTCCTACGAGCAGTACTTC.

This clonotype appeared a few times. This sequence joins TRBV20-1 and TRBJ1-1, with D possibly being TRBD1 (6 bases). The ends were cut back, 5 bases at V and 7 bases at J, with 14 bases in the middle. CDR1 and CDR2 (germline): DFQATT, SNEGSKA (reference sequence). The CDR3 covers 12 residues. As DNA, the CDR3 is TGCAGTGCTCGTCCAGGGGTCCTTGAAGCTTTCTTT. It yields the protein CSARPGVLEAFF.

The rearrangement joins TRBV5-1 to TRBJ2-3, with D maybe TRBD1 (6 bases). V lost 4 bases, J lost 8 bases, and 17 bases lay in between. This CDR3 contains 14 residues. CDR1 is SGHRS, CDR2 YFSETQ, per germline. CDR3 nucleotide sequence: TGCGCCAGCAGCCCGCTGGGGGCCAACCCTACGCAGTATTTT. The encoded protein is CASSPLGANPTQYF.